What follows are 8 T cell receptor beta chains derived from one specimen sequenced in a study of T cells in Graves' hyperthyroidism and ophthalmopathy. The TCR beta CDR3 regions underwent amplification using RNA transcripts as the source. The HTBI primer set drove a first-round RT-PCR of the TCR CDR3. TCRdb itself ran the multiplex PCR reads through MiXCR, one entry per CDR3 protein. The table lists approximately 630,000 distinct CDR3 sequences, around 15% of them singletons, with approximately 3.8% in the top ten. The source material was blood. The origin of the receptors is a woman in her 30s with Graves' hyperthyroidism.

This clonotype was picked up many times. This chain joins TRBV7-3 and TRBJ2-1; 9 nucleotides align to TRBD2. The V gene's germline CDR1 is SGHTA and CDR2 FQGTGA. Unmatched junction bases numbered 9, after V lost 5 bases and J lost 4 bases. This CDR3 region has 16 residues. CDR3 in DNA: TGTGCCAGCAGCCCCCAAACTAGCGGGCGTTACAATGAGCAGTTCTTC. As protein: CASSPQTSGRYNEQFF.

The chain couples TRBV6-4 to TRBJ1-1; possibly TRBD1 for D (6 bases). V was pared by 6 bases and J by 5 bases, with 13 bases between. The CDR3 totals 13 residues. CDR1 is MRHNA, CDR2 SNTAGT, per germline. CDR3 nucleotides: TGTGCCAGCAGGGCAGAGGGGGGGACTGAAGCTTTCTTT. Its translation: CASRAEGGTEAFF.

The J gene is TRBJ2-1, the V gene TRBV6-2 or TRBV6-3; 13 nucleotides align to TRBD2. The CDR3 consists of 16 residues. Germline CDR1 MNHEY, CDR2 SVGEGT. V lost 4 bases, J lost 5 bases, and 5 bases stayed unmatched. The CDR3 loop is CASSLLAGGSDNEQFF. The CDR3 coding sequence is TGTGCCAGCAGTTTACTAGCGGGAGGGTCCGACAATGAGCAGTTCTTC.

At least ten counts were recorded for this clonotype. The chain carries TRBV24-1 and TRBJ2-2; 10 bases are shared with TRBD2. CDR3 size: 16 residues. Germline-derived CDR1 and CDR2 are KGHDR and SFDVKD. V lost 3 bases, J lost 7 bases, and 7 bases stayed unmatched. The chain's CDR3 is CATSDALAGSDGELFF. In DNA, the CDR3 is TGTGCCACCAGTGATGCACTAGCGGGAAGCGACGGGGAGCTGTTTTTT.

This clonotype was detected ten times or more. J is TRBJ2-5 and V is TRBV20-1; D is uncertain. CDR3 length: 11 residues. The germline V and J ends were trimmed by 4 bases and 5 bases, with 8 bases remaining between them. Germline V gene lookup returns CDR1 DFQATT and CDR2 SNEGSKA (reference sequence). The CDR3: CSANPVETQYF. The CDR3 nucleotides read TGCAGTGCTAATCCCGTGGAGACCCAGTACTTC.

This clonotype came up a few times. The V gene is TRBV6-1, the J gene TRBJ1-1; 9 bases fit TRBD1. Germline assignment: CDR1 MNHNS and CDR2 SASEGT. V was pared by 7 bases and J by 3 bases, with 9 bases of the junction left unmatched. There are 15 residues in the CDR3. CDR3 DNA: TGTGCCAGCAAGTTCACAGGGGGCCAGGACACTGAAGCTTTCTTT. This encodes CASKFTGGQDTEAFF.

V is TRBV20-1 and J is TRBJ2-1; 8 nucleotides match TRBD1. CDR1 and CDR2 from the germline V gene are DFQATT and SNEGSKA (reference sequence). After removal of 1 base from V and 6 bases from J, the junction contained 8 bases not matched to a gene. The CDR3 contains 15 residues. CDR3 amino acids: CSARARGRDSNEQFF. The CDR3 nucleotides read TGCAGTGCTAGAGCCAGGGGGCGCGACAGCAATGAGCAGTTCTTC.

Many counts were recorded for this clonotype. The chain uses TRBV12-3 or TRBV12-4 and TRBJ2-3; 10 nucleotides align to TRBD2. CDR3 length equals 16 residues. V lost 3 bases and J lost 5; bases outside the gene matches: 8. As DNA, the CDR3 is TGTGCCAGCAGTTTCCAGCGGGAGGGCCGGGGAGATACGCAGTATTTT. It is translated as CASSFQREGRGDTQYF.